Listed here are 15 T cell receptor beta chains from one sample, sequenced in a study of blood T cell repertoires in COVID-19. The protocol was immunoSEQ multiplex PCR, while the TCRdb copy is restricted to in-frame clones and leaves out a portion. The sample has about 200,000 clones, around 90% seen once. Sequencing used peripheral blood. The receptors were sampled from a man aged 55-75 years with active or convalescent COVID-19.

The chain uses TRBV3-1 (or the pseudogene TRBV3-2) and TRBJ1-1, with TRBD1 identical over 7 bases. The J segment lost 11 bases and the V segment lost 1 base, leaving 7 bases of the junction unmatched. This CDR3 contains 13 residues. From germline, CDR1 is LGHDT and CDR2 YNNKEL (reference sequence). DNA for the CDR3: TGTGCCAGCAGCCAAGCCCGACAGGGTTCCGCTTTCTTT. This translates into CASSQARQGSAFF.

This clone was recorded a few times. This chain uses TRBV14 with TRBJ2-3, with D maybe TRBD1 (7 bases). Trimming stripped 6 bases from V and 0 bases from J, with 13 bases between. Germline V gene data show CDR1 as SGHDN and CDR2 as FVKESK. CDR3 size: 15 residues. CDR3 sequence: CASSLQGTSTDTQYF. CDR3 DNA: TGTGCCAGCAGTCTACAGGGGACTAGCACAGATACGCAGTATTTT.

The V and J genes are TRBV5-1 and TRBJ2-2, with a possible D match to TRBD1 (6 bases). The CDR3 extends over 15 amino acids. CDR1 SGHRS and CDR2 YFSETQ come from the germline V gene. The V gene lost 4 bases and the J gene lost 0 bases, with 10 bases spanning the gap. The CDR3 protein is CASSQDSANTGELFF. In DNA, the CDR3 is TGCGCCAGCAGCCAGGACAGCGCGAACACCGGGGAGCTGTTTTTT. Based on the CDR3 plus reference TRBV5-1 and TRBJ2-2, the full variable domain is KAGVTQTPRYLIKTRGQQVTLSCSPISGHRSVSWYQQTPGQGLQFLFEYFSETQRNKGNFPGRFSGRQFSNSRSEMNVSTLELGDSALYLCASSQDSANTGELFFGEGSRLTVL.

The CDR3: CASSRTGINEQFF. The DNA of the CDR3 is TGTGCCAGCAGCCGGACAGGGATTAATGAGCAGTTCTTC. The rearrangement links TRBV7-9 to TRBJ2-1, with TRBD1 identical over 8 bases. V was pared by 5 bases and J by 7 bases, with 4 bases of the junction left unmatched. The CDR3 covers 13 residues. Germline V lookup: CDR1 SEHNR, CDR2 FQNEAQ (reference sequence).

With regard to this clone: Other DNA sequences in this specimen translate into the identical CDR3. V gene TRBV5-1 combines with J gene TRBJ1-1, with D perhaps TRBD1 (6 bases). This CDR3 comprises 14 residues. Trimming removed 0 bases at V and 1 base at J, with 7 bases between. Looked up from germline, CDR1 is SGHRS and CDR2 is YFSETQ. CDR3 region: CASSLVGANTEAFF. The DNA of the CDR3 is TGCGCCAGCAGCTTGGTGGGGGCGAACACTGAAGCTTTCTTT.

This sequence joins TRBV2 and TRBJ1-4; TRBD1 matches at 9 bases. Germline trimming cut 6 bases from V and 8 bases from J; bases unmatched to any gene: 16. The CDR3 totals 17 residues. Germline CDR1 reads SNHLY; CDR2 reads FYNNEI. The DNA of the CDR3 is TGTGCCAGCAGAGCTCCGGGACAGGGATTCTTACGGGAAAAACTGTTTTTT. Protein: CASRAPGQGFLREKLFF.

V usage is TRBV14 and J usage is TRBJ2-2; 12 bases match TRBD1. Trimming at V came to 3 bases and at J to 7 bases, leaving 12 bases not matched to a gene. Per germline, CDR1 SGHDN and CDR2 FVKESK. This CDR3 has 18 residues. The CDR3 DNA reads TGTGCCAGCAGCCAGCCCGGGACAGGGGGCCAATTTGGCGGGGAGCTGTTTTTT. This encodes CASSQPGTGGQFGGELFF.

V and J are TRBV7-9 and TRBJ1-1, with D possibly TRBD1 on 5 matching bases. V was cut by 1 base and J by 4 bases, with 19 bases left in between. The CDR3 is 17 residues long. Germline CDR1 is SEHNR and CDR2 is FQNEAQ (reference sequence). CDR3 amino acids: CASSLEFPPDRTTEAFF. The CDR3 nucleotides are TGTGCCAGCAGCTTAGAATTCCCTCCAGACAGAACCACTGAAGCTTTCTTT.

The sample holds a few counts of this clone. The V gene is TRBV14, the J gene TRBJ1-3; D unresolved. CDR1 is SGHDN, CDR2 FVKESK, per germline. V gave up 4 bases and J gave up 4 bases, with 8 bases separating them. The CDR3 runs 13 residues. The CDR3 nucleotides read TGTGCCAGCAGCCCGGGAGGAGGAAACACCATATATTTT. Translated, it gives CASSPGGGNTIYF.

The rearrangement links TRBV19 to TRBJ1-2, with no clear D. The V end lost 9 bases, the J end lost 1 base, and 6 bases lay between the germline ends. This CDR3 is 11 amino acids long. Looked up from germline, CDR1 is LNHDA and CDR2 is SQIVND (reference sequence). The CDR3 nucleotides are TGTGCCAGCAGCGATAACTATGGCTACACCTTC. It encodes CASSDNYGYTF.

The count of this clone is one. Distinct nucleotide sequences in the sample also encode this CDR3. The V gene is TRBV6-1, the J gene TRBJ1-2, with D perhaps TRBD1 (5 bases). V lost 0 bases, J lost 0 bases, and 8 bases lay in between. Germline CDR1 and CDR2: MNHNS and SASEGT. The CDR3 sequence is 15 residues long. The CDR3 region has the DNA TGTGCCAGCAGTGAAGCAAGGGGTTCTAACTATGGCTACACCTTC. Amino acid sequence: CASSEARGSNYGYTF.

DNA for the CDR3: TGCGCCAGCAGCCAAGAGGAGAGTGTAGGTGCCTACGAGCAGTACTTC. Protein: CASSQEESVGAYEQYF. The chain has TRBV4-1 and TRBJ2-7; no firm D call. The V end was cut by 0 bases, the J end by 2 bases, with 14 bases between. Germline V gene data show CDR1 as MGHRA and CDR2 as YSYEKL. The CDR3 length is 16 residues.

The CDR3: CASSYERGAYIQYF. Written as DNA, the CDR3 is TGTGCCAGCAGTTACGAACGGGGGGCGTACATTCAGTACTTC. The chain employs TRBV6-2 or TRBV6-3 and TRBJ2-4; perhaps TRBD2 as D (7 bases). Germline CDR1 and CDR2: MNHEY and SVGEGT. V lost 2 bases and J 8 bases, leaving 13 bases between the germline ends. This CDR3 spans 14 amino acids.

The rearrangement joins TRBV27 to TRBJ2-7, with 9 bases lining up with TRBD1. V was clipped by 8 bases and J by 1 base; unmatched bases: 9. The germline gives CDR1 MNHEY, CDR2 SMNVEV (reference sequence). This CDR3 has 15 residues. The CDR3 nucleotides read TGTGCCAGCGGATCGCCCGGGACAGGGTCCTACGAGCAGTACTTC. Protein product: CASGSPGTGSYEQYF.

V and J are TRBV2 and TRBJ1-2; 12 bases line up with TRBD1. The germline V gene encodes CDR1 SNHLY and CDR2 FYNNEI. This CDR3 spans 13 amino acids. Unmatched junction bases numbered 4, after V lost 6 bases and J lost 8 bases. The CDR3 here is CASRGQGAEGYTF. The CDR3 DNA reads as TGTGCCAGCAGGGGACAGGGGGCGGAGGGCTACACCTTC.